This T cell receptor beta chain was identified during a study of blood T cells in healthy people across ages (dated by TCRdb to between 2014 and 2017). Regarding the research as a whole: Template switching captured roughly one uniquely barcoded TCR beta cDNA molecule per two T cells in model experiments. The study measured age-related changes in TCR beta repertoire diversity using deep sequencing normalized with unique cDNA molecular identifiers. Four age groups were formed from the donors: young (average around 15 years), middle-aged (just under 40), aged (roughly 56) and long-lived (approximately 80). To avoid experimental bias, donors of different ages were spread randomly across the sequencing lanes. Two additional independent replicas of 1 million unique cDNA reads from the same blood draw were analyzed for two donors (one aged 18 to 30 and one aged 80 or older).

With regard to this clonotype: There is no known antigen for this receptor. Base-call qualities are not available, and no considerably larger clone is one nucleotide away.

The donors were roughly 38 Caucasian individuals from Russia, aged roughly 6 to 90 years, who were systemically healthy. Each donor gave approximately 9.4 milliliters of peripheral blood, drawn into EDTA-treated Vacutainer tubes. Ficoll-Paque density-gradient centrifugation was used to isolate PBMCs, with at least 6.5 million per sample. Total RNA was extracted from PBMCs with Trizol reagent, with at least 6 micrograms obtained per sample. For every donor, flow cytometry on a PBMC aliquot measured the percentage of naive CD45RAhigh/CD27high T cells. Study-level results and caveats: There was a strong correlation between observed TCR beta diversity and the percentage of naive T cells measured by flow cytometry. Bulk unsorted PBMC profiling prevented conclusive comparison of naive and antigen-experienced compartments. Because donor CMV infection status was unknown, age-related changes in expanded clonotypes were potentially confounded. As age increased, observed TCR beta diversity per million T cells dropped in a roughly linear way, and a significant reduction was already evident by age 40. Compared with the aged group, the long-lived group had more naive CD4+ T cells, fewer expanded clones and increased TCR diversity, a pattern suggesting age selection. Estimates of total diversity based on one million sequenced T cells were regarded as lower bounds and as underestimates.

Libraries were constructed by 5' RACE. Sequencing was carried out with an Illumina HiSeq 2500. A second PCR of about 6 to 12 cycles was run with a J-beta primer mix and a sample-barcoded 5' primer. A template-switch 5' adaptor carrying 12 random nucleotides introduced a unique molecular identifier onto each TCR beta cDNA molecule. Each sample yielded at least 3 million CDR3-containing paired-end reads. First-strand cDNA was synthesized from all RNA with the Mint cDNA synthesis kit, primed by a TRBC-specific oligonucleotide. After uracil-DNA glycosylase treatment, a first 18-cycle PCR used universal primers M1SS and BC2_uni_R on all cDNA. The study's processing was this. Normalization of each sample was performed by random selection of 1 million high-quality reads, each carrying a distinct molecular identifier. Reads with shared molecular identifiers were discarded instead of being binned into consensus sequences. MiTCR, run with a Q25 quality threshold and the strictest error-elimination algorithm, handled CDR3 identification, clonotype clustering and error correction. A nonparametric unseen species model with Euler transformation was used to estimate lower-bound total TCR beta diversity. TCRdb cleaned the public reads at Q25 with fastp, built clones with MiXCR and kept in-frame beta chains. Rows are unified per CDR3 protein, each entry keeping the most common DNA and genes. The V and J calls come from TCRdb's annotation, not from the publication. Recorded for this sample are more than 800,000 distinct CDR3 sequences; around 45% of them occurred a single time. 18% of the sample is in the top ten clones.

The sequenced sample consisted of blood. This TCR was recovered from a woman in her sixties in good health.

The DNA sequence follows: TGTGCCACAAAGGGGGCTAAGGCCAAAAACATTCAGTACTTC. Its translation reads: CATKGAKAKNIQYF. The sequence links TRBV6-5 to TRBJ2-4; the junction holds 7 bases that match TRBD1. CDR1 and CDR2, looked up from the germline V gene, are MNHEY and SVGAGI. Including cysteine and phenylalanine, the CDR3 has 14 amino acids. This entry keeps only the CDR3 DNA: 42 bases, framed from base 1. Trimming takes 10 bases off V and 1 base off J; junction bases not matched to a gene: 7.